This record looks at one T cell receptor beta chain sequence and its context. Its target is unknown. This record comes from a study of T cells in localized non-small cell lung cancer. Overall study results and limits: Highest T cell clonality was seen in uninvolved adjacent lung, surpassing that measured in tumor. It remains possible that heterogeneity exists, since only one tumor region was sequenced. Median approximately 58 top-100 tumor clones were shared with paired adjacent lung. With higher T cell density in blood came longer overall survival.

CDR1 and CDR2 (germline): SGDLS, YYNGEE. The V end lost 3 bases, the J end lost 7 bases, and 19 bases lay between the germline ends. The CDR3 spans 15 residues. Profiling relied on immunoSEQ multiplex PCR, and the TCRdb table lists in-frame clones only, not all of them. The table has roughly 25,000 clones, 90% seen once. The source is a woman aged 40-70 years with stage I lung adenocarcinoma. The V call is TRBV9, the J call TRBJ1-2; D gene unclear. This specimen was peripheral blood, taken before any cancer treatment. The CDR3 loop reads CASSALDTASSGYTF. As DNA, the CDR3 is TGTGCCAGCAGCGCCTTAGACACCGCTTCTAGTGGCTACACCTTC.